This TCR beta chain was sequenced during a study of shared clonotypes between healthy human individuals. J was trimmed by 5 bases and V by 5 bases; bases with no gene match: 6. Looked up from germline, CDR1 is MNHEY and CDR2 is SVGAGI. The CDR3 is made up of 14 amino acids. TCRdb keeps only in-frame clones here, not all; method: immunoSEQ multiplex PCR. The table lists 2 million to 2.5 million clones, approximately 95% of them singletons, with roughly 0.13% in the top ten. A few counts support this clone. The sample was naive CD4+ T cells sorted from blood. Subset: CD45RA+ positively selected. The source is a man aged 18 to 30 in good health. This chain connects TRBV6-5 to TRBJ1-2; 9 bases align to TRBD1. This CDR3 reads CASSRDREGYGYTF. The CDR3 region has the DNA TGTGCCAGCAGTAGGGACAGGGAAGGTTATGGCTACACCTTC.